This TCR beta chain was recorded in a study of lymphopenia after photon versus proton radiotherapy. Germline lookup yields CDR1 MNHEY and CDR2 SVGAGI. V was shortened by 7 bases and J by 0 bases, with 14 bases between the two germline ends. CDR3 length: 15 amino acids. Libraries were prepared by immunoSEQ multiplex PCR; TCRdb keeps only in-frame clonotypes and omits some of them. The sample has around 23,000 clones, 80% to 95% seen once. The TCR sequence derives from a woman in her seventies with pancreatic cancer. Some clones in this sample may be carry-over from other donors' samples. Here the sequenced sample was peripheral blood, taken from a patient treated with proton-based radiotherapy. The chain has TRBV6-5 and TRBJ2-3; D might be TRBD1 or TRBD2, each matching 5 bases. CDR3 sequence reads: CASKQRGDSTDTQYF. The CDR3 DNA reads TGTGCCAGCAAACAAAGAGGGGACAGCACAGATACGCAGTATTTT.